Presented here are 26 T cell receptor beta chains from one specimen sequenced in a study of blood T cell repertoires in COVID-19. Sequenced by immunoSEQ multiplex PCR; TCRdb stores in-frame clones only, minus some. Altogether more than 110,000 clones are present, 75% to 85% being singletons, with the ten largest covering under 3%. The sequencing input was peripheral blood. These TCRs come from a man aged 50 to 60 with acute or convalescent COVID-19.

The chain uses TRBV4-1 and TRBJ2-7, with 8 nucleotides matching TRBD2. The germline V gene encodes CDR1 MGHRA and CDR2 YSYEKL. With V trimmed by 6 bases and J by 1 base, 8 bases remained unmatched. The CDR3 contains 15 residues. Here the CDR3 reads CASRGISGVSYEQYF. The CDR3 DNA is TGCGCCAGCAGGGGGATTAGCGGGGTTTCCTACGAGCAGTACTTC.

The CDR3 loop is CASSYSTGQYEQYF. The CDR3 DNA is TGTGCCAGCAGTTACTCGACCGGACAGTACGAGCAGTACTTC. The chain uses TRBV6-5 and TRBJ2-7; TRBD1 is a possible D gene (6 bases). V was shortened by 0 bases and J by 4 bases, with 10 bases between the two germline ends. Per the germline V gene, CDR1 is MNHEY and CDR2 is SVGAGI. This CDR3 spans 14 amino acids.

The chain is built from TRBV6-5 and TRBJ2-7; 7 bases are a match to TRBD1. The CDR3 totals 12 residues. V gave up 6 bases and J gave up 6 bases; unmatched junction bases: 5. Per germline, CDR1 MNHEY and CDR2 SVGAGI. The CDR3 is CASSLDRAEQYF. CDR3 DNA sequence: TGTGCCAGCAGCCTAGACAGGGCCGAGCAGTACTTC.

The chain is built from TRBV4-1 and TRBJ1-1; 7 bases align to TRBD1. V shed 7 bases and J 3 bases; nucleotides not matched to a gene: 5. The CDR3 contains 13 residues. Germline V gives CDR1 MGHRA, CDR2 YSYEKL. CDR3 sequence reads: CASTRDSDTEAFF. CDR3 nucleotides: TGCGCCAGCACCCGGGACAGTGACACTGAAGCTTTCTTT.

The chain has TRBV11-2 and TRBJ2-1; tentatively, D is TRBD2 (6 bases). Trimming left V 5 bases short and J 4 bases short, with 15 bases between. Germline V gene data show CDR1 as SGHAT and CDR2 as FQNNGV. The CDR3 is made up of 15 amino acids. The CDR3 DNA reads as TGTGCCAGCAGCCCCACGGCGGGGTATTACAATGAGCAGTTCTTC. Translated, it gives CASSPTAGYYNEQFF. The variable domain in full, with the rest retrieved from reference TRBV11-2 and TRBJ2-1, is EAGVAQSPRYKIIEKRQSVAFWCNPISGHATLYWYQQILGQGPKLLIQFQNNGVVDDSQLPKDRFSAERLKGVDSTLKIQPAKLEDSAVYLCASSPTAGYYNEQFFGPGTRLTVL.

The chain links TRBV5-1 to TRBJ2-1, with D perhaps matching TRBD1 (6 bases). CDR1 SGHRS and CDR2 YFSETQ come from the germline V gene. Trimming pared 0 bases from V and 8 bases from J, leaving 12 bases between. The CDR3 contains 14 residues. Here the CDR3 DNA reads TGCGCCAGCAGCTTGGGGCCACAGGGTTATGAGCAGTTCTTC. Translating it yields CASSLGPQGYEQFF.

Regarding this clone: Other DNA sequences of this sample code for an identical CDR3. V usage is TRBV5-6 and J usage is TRBJ1-1; D is unresolved. Trimming removed 2 bases from V and 1 base from J, with 6 bases in between. Looked up from germline, CDR1 is SGHDT and CDR2 is YYEEEE. This CDR3 has 13 residues. The CDR3 coding sequence is TGTGCCAGCAGCTTACAGCCGAACACTGAAGCTTTCTTT. Protein product: CASSLQPNTEAFF.

The V gene is TRBV3-1 (or the pseudogene TRBV3-2), the J gene TRBJ2-1; TRBD2 might be the D (5 bases). Per germline, CDR1 LGHDT and CDR2 YNNKEL (reference sequence). The CDR3 contains 14 residues. Between the trimmed V and J ends, which lost 10 bases and 0 bases, there was a span of 13 bases. The CDR3 spells CATTSGYSYNEQFF. CDR3 in DNA: TGTGCCACCACGTCGGGGTACTCCTACAATGAGCAGTTCTTC.

This sequence joins TRBV6-4 and TRBJ1-6; the D gene is possibly TRBD1 (6 bases). V lost 0 bases, J lost 9 bases, and 12 bases lay in between. The CDR3 spans 15 residues. Germline V gene lookup returns CDR1 MRHNA and CDR2 SNTAGT. The CDR3 nucleotides are TGTGCCAGCAGTGACTCAGGGGGAGTAGGTTCACCCCTCCACTTT. Translation gives CASSDSGGVGSPLHF.

This clone appeared once. This rearrangement joins TRBV5-4 to TRBJ2-1; 8 nucleotides align to TRBD1. With 4 bases clipped from V and 6 bases from J, the junction kept 3 bases outside the gene matches. The CDR3 is made up of 13 amino acids. Germline values: CDR1 SGHNT, CDR2 YYREEE (reference sequence). The chain's CDR3 is CASSVGTGNEQFF. The CDR3 region has the DNA TGTGCCAGCAGCGTGGGGACAGGCAATGAGCAGTTCTTC.

This chain links TRBV5-1 with TRBJ1-3, with D unresolved. This CDR3 has 13 amino acids. V was pared by 2 bases and J by 5 bases, with 8 bases between. Germline assignment: CDR1 SGHRS and CDR2 YFSETQ. The CDR3 is CASSFGVRNTIYF. The DNA of the CDR3 is TGCGCCAGCAGCTTTGGAGTGCGAAACACCATATATTTT.

The chain employs TRBV24-1 and TRBJ2-3; 9 positions agree with TRBD2. This CDR3 has 14 residues. Germline values: CDR1 KGHDR, CDR2 SFDVKD. Trimming removed 6 bases from V and 6 bases from J; junction bases left unmatched: 6. The CDR3 DNA reads as TGTGCCACCAGTCCGGGACTAGCAGCTGATACGCAGTATTTT. Residues: CATSPGLAADTQYF.

The J gene is TRBJ1-4, the V gene TRBV20-1, with D perhaps matching TRBD1 (5 bases). Trimming took 3 bases from V and 6 from J, leaving 11 bases between them. Germline lookup yields CDR1 DFQATT and CDR2 SNEGSKA (reference sequence). This CDR3 has 13 amino acids. CDR3 sequence reads: CSASSGGDEKLFF. The CDR3, as DNA: TGCAGTGCTAGTTCGGGGGGAGATGAAAAACTGTTTTTT.

This chain joins TRBV30 and TRBJ2-2; D is possibly TRBD1 (5 bases). Germline V gene lookup returns CDR1 GTSNPN and CDR2 SVGIG (reference sequence). Trimming shortened V by 5 bases and J by 4 bases, and 11 bases separated the two germline ends. This CDR3 comprises 13 residues. DNA for the CDR3: TGTGCCTGGTACCGACAGAGCACCGGGGAGCTGTTTTTT. Translated: CAWYRQSTGELFF.

This clone turned up a few times. V gene TRBV5-6 combines with J gene TRBJ2-2; 12 bases align to TRBD2. Per germline, CDR1 SGHDT and CDR2 YYEEEE. This CDR3 contains 15 residues. V trimming: 7 bases; J trimming: 4 bases; junction bases outside the gene matches: 5. CDR3 region: CASLPGLAGTGELFF. The CDR3 DNA reads TGTGCCAGCTTACCGGGACTAGCGGGCACCGGGGAGCTGTTTTTT.

V and J are TRBV18 and TRBJ2-3, with TRBD2 identical over 7 bases. Germline V gives CDR1 KGHSH, CDR2 LQKENI. This CDR3 is built from 15 residues. Losses at the gene ends were 1 base for V and 6 bases for J; bases not matched to a gene: 7. CDR3 in amino acids: CASSPLAGVGDTQYF. The DNA for the CDR3 is TGTGCCAGCTCACCACTGGCGGGAGTTGGGGATACGCAGTATTTT.

V is TRBV2 and J is TRBJ2-7; the D gene is possibly TRBD1 (5 bases). The CDR3 is made up of 15 amino acids. V lost 7 bases and J 0 bases, leaving 16 bases between the germline ends. Germline V gene sequence: CDR1 SNHLY, CDR2 FYNNEI. CDR3 sequence: CASTESPGPSYEQYF. The CDR3 DNA reads TGTGCCAGCACCGAGAGTCCAGGGCCCTCCTACGAGCAGTACTTC.

V usage is TRBV6-2 or TRBV6-3 and J usage is TRBJ1-1, with D tentatively TRBD1 (5 bases). Germline lookup yields CDR1 MNHEY and CDR2 SVGEGT. The CDR3 is 17 amino acids. The V and J ends lost 6 bases and 2 bases respectively, with 22 bases between them. The CDR3 is CASRYGGADVRNTEAFF. The CDR3 DNA reads as TGTGCCAGCAGGTACGGAGGGGCCGACGTACGAAACACTGAAGCTTTCTTT.

This clone has just a few counts. Additional DNA sequences in this sample encode the identical CDR3. The rearrangement joins TRBV9 to TRBJ1-5, with D maybe TRBD1 (6 bases). The CDR3 contains 14 residues. The V end lost 0 bases, the J end lost 4 bases, and 8 bases lay between the germline ends. The germline V gene has CDR1 SGDLS and CDR2 YYNGEE. The CDR3 nucleotides are TGTGCCAGCAGCGTAGGAGGGGGTAATCAGCCCCAGCATTTT. As protein: CASSVGGGNQPQHF.

The rearrangement joins TRBV19 to TRBJ2-1; possible D gene TRBD1, 7 bases. The CDR3 sequence is 14 residues long. CDR1 and CDR2 (germline): LNHDA, SQIVND (reference sequence). The ends were cut back, 6 bases at V and 7 bases at J, with 16 bases in the middle. CDR3 nucleotides: TGTGCCAGTAGGCTGGAGGGGGCGGGTAATGAGCAGTTCTTC. Protein sequence: CASRLEGAGNEQFF.

The V and J genes are TRBV7-3 and TRBJ2-5, with TRBD1 matching over 9 bases. Germline loops: CDR1 SGHTA, CDR2 FQGTGA. V shed 1 base, J shed 1 base, and the junction held 7 bases outside the gene matches. The CDR3 is 17 residues long. CDR3 sequence: CASSLNPDRGLQETQYF. CDR3 DNA: TGTGCCAGCAGCTTAAACCCGGACAGGGGACTCCAAGAGACCCAGTACTTC.

The rearrangement links TRBV7-9 to TRBJ1-4; D gene unclear. The CDR3 consists of 15 residues. CDR1 SEHNR and CDR2 FQNEAQ come from the germline V gene (reference sequence). V was clipped by 5 bases and J by 6 bases, with 16 bases between them. The CDR3 DNA is TGTGCCAGCAGCCCGATCGTGGAGCTGGATGAAAAACTGTTTTTT. It is translated as CASSPIVELDEKLFF.

V and J are TRBV7-8 and TRBJ1-2; D is perhaps TRBD1 (5 bases). Between the trimmed V and J ends, which lost 6 bases and 1 base, there was a span of 15 bases. Germline V gives CDR1 SGHVS, CDR2 FQNEAQ. CDR3 length equals 15 residues. Here the CDR3 DNA reads TGTGCCAGCAGTGGGAGGGGAGGGTTTAACTATGGCTACACCTTC. This translates into CASSGRGGFNYGYTF.

In regard to this clone: This sample also contains other DNA sequences that code for the same CDR3. The chain recombines TRBV3-1 (or the pseudogene TRBV3-2) with TRBJ1-2; perhaps TRBD1 as D (6 bases). Trimming pared 0 bases from V and 0 bases from J, leaving 8 bases between. CDR3 length: 15 residues. Germline CDR1 is LGHDT and CDR2 is YNNKEL (reference sequence). The DNA for the CDR3 is TGTGCCAGCAGCCAAGAGGGGGCTCCTAACTATGGCTACACCTTC. It translates to CASSQEGAPNYGYTF.

The chain combines TRBV7-9 with TRBJ1-4, with D perhaps TRBD1 (6 bases). CDR1 and CDR2 (germline): SEHNR, FQNEAQ (reference sequence). Trimming stripped 3 bases from V and 5 bases from J, with 13 bases between. The CDR3 covers 15 residues. CDR3 in DNA: TGTGCCAGCAGCTTGGGCAGGACAGAGAATGAAAAACTGTTTTTT. Translated, it gives CASSLGRTENEKLFF.

CDR3 loop: CASSVGDRPTGELFF. The CDR3 DNA is TGTGCCAGCAGCGTAGGGGACAGACCCACCGGGGAGCTGTTTTTT. The V gene is TRBV9, the J gene TRBJ2-2; 7 nucleotides align to TRBD1. The trim removed 0 bases at V and 4 bases at J, leaving 3 bases unmatched. The CDR3 is 15 amino acids. CDR1 is SGDLS, CDR2 YYNGEE, per germline.